Below, one T cell receptor beta chain is given with its context. In the same sample, other DNA sequences code for this CDR3. This specimen belongs to a study of shared clonotypes between healthy human individuals. Study-level background: Plates per donor: three CD4 naive, three CD4 memory, two CD8 naive, one CD8 memory.

CDR3 length equals 16 residues. Germline V gene data show CDR1 as SGDLS and CDR2 as YYNGEE. The ends lost 3 bases at V and 0 bases at J; junction bases unmatched: 0. Healthy and HIV-negative, the adult donors had no recent acute infections or vaccinations. The donors, all of them Caucasian adults, lived in Nashville, Tennessee. Roughly 33,000 T cell genomes, or about 0.2 ug DNA, went into the sorted-subset replicate PCRs. Method: immunoSEQ multiplex PCR; TCRdb's copy keeps in-frame clones and lacks some. The table shows over a million clones, with roughly 95% occurring only once. The V call is TRBV9, the J call TRBJ2-1, with 13 bases identical to TRBD2. Sequenced sample: naive CD4+ T cells sorted from blood. Regarding subset: CD45RA+ positively selected. The receptor was derived from a young man in good health. CDR3 residues: CASSGTSGSSYNEQFF. The CDR3 DNA sequence: TGTGCCAGCAGCGGGACTAGCGGGAGCTCCTACAATGAGCAGTTCTTC.